The 23 T cell receptor beta chains reported below all come from one sample, sequenced in a study of Tregs in tolerant kidney transplant recipients. These TCRs are of unknown antigen specificity. The method was immunoSEQ multiplex PCR; TCRdb's version includes in-frame clones alone and lacks a portion of them. The sample records just under 45,000 clones, over 95% being singletons. Sequenced input: Tregs from blood cultured with allogeneic cells. The receptor set was obtained from a human donor in good health.

The chain is built from TRBV5-5 and TRBJ2-3; no reliable D call. V was pared by 0 bases and J by 0 bases, with 14 bases between. The CDR3 loop spans 17 amino acids. Germline values: CDR1 SGHKS, CDR2 YYEKEE (reference sequence). The CDR3 region is CASSLAITVSSTDTQYF. In DNA, the CDR3 is TGTGCCAGCAGCTTGGCCATCACAGTCAGTAGCACAGATACGCAGTATTTT.

This rearrangement joins TRBV15 to TRBJ2-7, with TRBD2 identical over 11 bases. V shed 2 bases and J 4 bases; nucleotides not matched to a gene: 7. The V gene's germline CDR1 is LNHNV and CDR2 YYDKDF (reference sequence). The CDR3 length is 16 residues. Here the CDR3 DNA reads TGTGCCACCAGCAGACAAGTAGCGGGAGGGCGGTACGAGCAGTACTTC. It is translated as CATSRQVAGGRYEQYF. The full variable domain, in which reference TRBV15 and TRBJ2-7 provide the parts outside the CDR3, is DAMVIQNPRYQVTQFGKPVTLSCSQTLNHNVMYWYQQKSSQAPKLLFHYYDKDFNNEADTPDNFQSRRPNTSFCFLDIRSPGLGDTAMYLCATSRQVAGGRYEQYFGPGTRLTVT.

The chain is built from TRBV5-1 and TRBJ2-1; no definite D call. Germline CDR1 reads SGHRS; CDR2 reads YFSETQ. Trimming removed 0 bases from V and 1 base from J, with 5 bases in between. This CDR3 is built from 14 residues. The chain's CDR3 is CASSLGDSYNEQFF. DNA for the CDR3: TGCGCCAGCAGCTTGGGGGATTCCTACAATGAGCAGTTCTTC.

This clone was detected once. The gene calls are TRBV19 and TRBJ2-3; 8 nucleotides agree with TRBD1. The J segment lost 2 bases and the V segment lost 5 bases, leaving 3 bases of the junction unmatched. The germline gives CDR1 LNHDA, CDR2 SQIVND (reference sequence). CDR3 length: 14 amino acids. This CDR3 reads CASSGDRFTDTQYF. CDR3 in DNA: TGTGCCAGTAGTGGGGACAGGTTCACAGATACGCAGTATTTT. Together with reference TRBV19 and TRBJ2-3, the CDR3 gives the full variable domain: DGGITQSPKYLFRKEGQNVTLSCEQNLNHDAMYWYRQDPGQGLRLIYYSQIVNDFQKGDIAEGYSVSREKKESFPLTVTSAQKNPTAFYLCASSGDRFTDTQYFGPGTRLTVL.

The chain links TRBV2 to TRBJ1-2, with D maybe TRBD1 (5 bases). Trimming left V 4 bases short and J 5 bases short, with 14 bases between. CDR1 and CDR2 (germline): SNHLY, FYNNEI. The CDR3 loop spans 14 amino acids. The CDR3 sequence is CASSVARGRYGYTF. As DNA, the CDR3 is TGTGCCAGCAGTGTAGCTAGGGGACGGTATGGCTACACCTTC.

The chain joins TRBV19 to TRBJ1-4; 7 nucleotides line up with TRBD1. The CDR3 has 16 residues. The germline gives CDR1 LNHDA, CDR2 SQIVND (reference sequence). Germline trimming cut 6 bases from V and 5 bases from J; bases unmatched to any gene: 12. The CDR3 spells CASRRGTVLVNEKLFF. CDR3 nucleotide sequence: TGTGCCAGTAGAAGAGGGACAGTCCTAGTCAATGAAAAACTGTTTTTT.

The chain carries TRBV19 and TRBJ2-2; TRBD1 is a possible D gene (7 bases). CDR1 and CDR2 (germline): LNHDA, SQIVND (reference sequence). The CDR3 covers 15 residues. V was shortened by 5 bases and J by 6 bases, with 16 bases between the two germline ends. Here the CDR3 reads CASSPPGGRSGELFF. In DNA, the CDR3 is TGTGCCAGTAGTCCACCAGGGGGGAGGTCCGGGGAGCTGTTTTTT.

This chain connects TRBV7-3 to TRBJ1-6; tentative D call: TRBD1 (5 bases). Trimming cost V 6 bases and J 8 bases, with 26 bases left between them. CDR3 length: 18 amino acids. Germline lookup yields CDR1 SGHTA and CDR2 FQGTGA. The CDR3 coding sequence is TGTGCCAGCAGAGTGCCCTTGGGGGGGAGGTCCCAAGATTCACCCCTCCACTTT. Protein product: CASRVPLGGRSQDSPLHF. The full variable domain, its missing parts supplied by reference TRBV7-3 and TRBJ1-6, is GAGVSQTPSNKVTEKGKYVELRCDPISGHTALYWYRQSLGQGPEFLIYFQGTGAADDSGLPNDRFFAVRPEGSVSTLKIQRTERGDSAVYLCASRVPLGGRSQDSPLHFGNGTRLTVT.

The V call is TRBV10-3, the J call TRBJ1-2; 11 positions agree with TRBD1. CDR1 ENHRY and CDR2 SYGVKD come from the germline V gene. CDR3 length: 19 amino acids. The ends lost 5 bases at V and 5 bases at J; junction bases unmatched: 19. As DNA, the CDR3 is TGTGCCATCAGTCCCTACGGGTGGGGACAGGGGGGCCCTGGATATGGCTACACCTTC. Amino acid sequence: CAISPYGWGQGGPGYGYTF.

The chain employs TRBV6-6 and TRBJ2-7; TRBD1 matches 12 bases. This CDR3 is 16 amino acids long. The trim removed 6 bases at V and 6 bases at J, leaving 12 bases unmatched. Germline assignment: CDR1 MNHNY and CDR2 SVGAGI (reference sequence). DNA for the CDR3: TGTGCCAGCAGCTCCCAGGTGGGGACAGGGGGCCTCGAGCAGTACTTC. Translated: CASSSQVGTGGLEQYF.

The chain combines TRBV2 with TRBJ2-1; D possibly corresponds to TRBD1 (6 bases). CDR1 is SNHLY, CDR2 FYNNEI, per germline. CDR3 length equals 16 residues. V lost 6 bases to trimming and J lost 7 bases, with 22 bases between them. The CDR3 sequence: CASSLRQAIIGNEQFF. CDR3 coding DNA: TGTGCCAGCAGCCTTCGACAGGCCATTATAGGAAATGAGCAGTTCTTC.

The chain couples TRBV7-9 to TRBJ2-7; 7 bases line up with TRBD2. This CDR3 is 15 amino acids long. The trim removed 6 bases at V and 3 bases at J, leaving 11 bases unmatched. Germline CDR1 and CDR2: SEHNR and FQNEAQ (reference sequence). CDR3 nucleotides: TGTGCCAGCAGGAGAAACCTAGCGGCGGGCTACGAGCAGTACTTC. It encodes CASRRNLAAGYEQYF.

The V gene is TRBV5-1, the J gene TRBJ2-2, with TRBD1 identical over 7 bases. The germline V gene encodes CDR1 SGHRS and CDR2 YFSETQ. The junction had 5 bases not matched to a gene; V was cut back by 6 bases and J by 3 bases. The CDR3 is made up of 14 amino acids. CDR3 nucleotides: TGCGCCAGCATTAGGGGGCAGGACACCGGGGAGCTGTTTTTT. Its protein is CASIRGQDTGELFF. The entire variable domain, with the rest obtained from reference TRBV5-1 and TRBJ2-2, is as follows: KAGVTQTPRYLIKTRGQQVTLSCSPISGHRSVSWYQQTPGQGLQFLFEYFSETQRNKGNFPGRFSGRQFSNSRSEMNVSTLELGDSALYLCASIRGQDTGELFFGEGSRLTVL.

This chain links TRBV5-1 with TRBJ1-4; 7 nucleotides align to TRBD1. Germline V gene data show CDR1 as SGHRS and CDR2 as YFSETQ. Losses at the gene ends were 0 bases for V and 7 bases for J; bases not matched to a gene: 6. This CDR3 comprises 15 residues. The CDR3, as DNA: TGCGCCAGCAGCTTGGAGAGGGGGCGGAGTGAAAAACTGTTTTTT. Amino acids: CASSLERGRSEKLFF.

V usage is TRBV5-1 and J usage is TRBJ1-1; D is possibly TRBD1 (6 bases). CDR1 SGHRS and CDR2 YFSETQ come from the germline V gene. The CDR3 is 15 amino acids. V was shortened by 3 bases and J by 0 bases, with 12 bases between the two germline ends. The CDR3 reads CASSSRGRLNTEAFF. The CDR3 DNA reads as TGCGCCAGCAGCTCCAGGGGTAGACTGAACACTGAAGCTTTCTTT.

V gene TRBV7-2 combines with J gene TRBJ1-2; unclear D gene. V lost 2 bases, J lost 4 bases, and 2 bases lay in between. The CDR3 extends over 11 amino acids. Germline V gene lookup returns CDR1 SGHTA and CDR2 FQGNSA. This CDR3 reads CASSLLYGYTF. The CDR3 DNA reads as TGTGCCAGCAGCTTACTCTATGGCTACACCTTC.

This sequence joins TRBV5-1 and TRBJ1-2; 10 nucleotides line up with TRBD1. V lost 3 bases and J lost 1; bases outside the gene matches: 6. The CDR3 consists of 16 residues. CDR1 and CDR2 (germline): SGHRS, YFSETQ. Written as DNA, the CDR3 is TGCGCCAGCAGCTCGGGACAGGGGAGTGGTAACTATGGCTACACCTTC. This codes for CASSSGQGSGNYGYTF.

This chain joins TRBV18 and TRBJ2-7, with 11 bases that match TRBD1. The CDR3 length is 14 residues. The trim removed 6 bases at V and 7 bases at J, leaving 8 bases unmatched. The V gene's germline CDR1 is KGHSH and CDR2 LQKENI. The CDR3 nucleotides read TGTGCCAGCTCGCTTGGACAGGGGGCGGAAGAGCAGTACTTC. Amino acid sequence: CASSLGQGAEEQYF. The full variable domain, rest sourced from reference TRBV18 and TRBJ2-7, is NAGVMQNPRHLVRRRGQEARLRCSPMKGHSHVYWYRQLPEEGLKFMVYLQKENIIDESGMPKERFSAEFPKEGPSILRIQQVVRGDSAAYFCASSLGQGAEEQYFGPGTRLTVT.

The chain uses TRBV5-4 and TRBJ2-1; tentatively, D is TRBD1 (5 bases). The germline V gene encodes CDR1 SGHNT and CDR2 YYREEE (reference sequence). The CDR3 is made up of 13 amino acids. V lost 1 base and J lost 9, with 11 bases in between. CDR3 in amino acids: CASSLSRVGEQFF. CDR3 DNA: TGTGCCAGCAGCTTGTCCAGGGTGGGTGAGCAGTTCTTC.

This chain links TRBV7-2 with TRBJ1-5, with a tentative D call TRBD1 (5 bases). This CDR3 has 17 residues. The V and J ends lost 3 bases and 2 bases respectively, with 17 bases between them. CDR1 is SGHTA and CDR2 is FQGNSA in the germline V gene. This CDR3 reads CASSFTPGVMGNQPQHF. CDR3 sequence (DNA): TGTGCCAGCAGCTTCACTCCGGGGGTAATGGGCAATCAGCCCCAGCATTTT.

V is TRBV7-9 and J is TRBJ1-4, with 8 bases that match TRBD1. The CDR3 covers 16 residues. CDR1 and CDR2 (germline): SEHNR, FQNEAQ (reference sequence). V lost 3 bases to trimming and J lost 5 bases; unmatched junction nucleotides: 8. The chain's CDR3 is CASSFLTGGPNEKLFF. The CDR3 DNA reads as TGTGCCAGCAGCTTTTTAACAGGGGGTCCCAATGAAAAACTGTTTTTT.

The rearrangement uses TRBV6-4 and TRBJ2-7, with 8 bases identical to TRBD1. Germline CDR1 reads MRHNA; CDR2 reads SNTAGT. The CDR3 is 14 amino acids. The J segment lost 2 bases and the V segment lost 0 bases, leaving 0 bases of the junction unmatched. Here the CDR3 DNA reads TGTGCCAGCAGTGACTCGACAGGGGCCTACGAGCAGTACTTC. This translates into CASSDSTGAYEQYF.

A word on this clone: Other DNA sequences of this sample code for an identical CDR3. V usage is TRBV7-2 and J usage is TRBJ2-3; maybe TRBD2 (5 bases). V was shortened by 5 bases and J by 6 bases, with 6 bases between the two germline ends. The germline V gene encodes CDR1 SGHTA and CDR2 FQGNSA. The CDR3 has 11 amino acids. CDR3 loop: CASSRTDTQYF. Written as DNA, the CDR3 is TGTGCCAGCAGCCGGACTGATACGCAGTATTTT.